This is a list of T cell receptor beta chains from one sample in a study of coeliac disease. The assay was immunoSEQ multiplex PCR, and TCRdb's table has in-frame clones only and misses some. The sample yields around 8,400 clones, approximately 60% seen once. Sequencing was carried out using intraepithelial lymphocytes from the gut. Source of these receptors: a woman aged 55-75 years with celiac disease. The CDR3 runs from the conserved cysteine through the conserved F or W. The D gene is left open where the match is weak. Size is omitted from some rows. Given values are once, few, many or a class for expanded clones.

J gene,V gene,clone size,CDR3 length,D gene,CDR3 protein,CDR3 DNA
TRBJ1-2,TRBV5-1,medium-sized,15,TRBD1,CASSLALRGPTGYTF,TGCGCCAGCAGCTTGGCCTTGAGGGGGCCTACGGGCTACACCTTC
TRBJ2-7,TRBV7-8,medium-sized,16,NA,CASSLALGTPTYEQYF,TGTGCCAGCAGCTTAGCGCTAGGGACACCTACCTACGAGCAGTACTTC
TRBJ2-7,TRBV2,NA,14,NA,CASSEGVAGYEQYF,TGTGCCAGCAGTGAAGGGGTAGCTGGGTACGAGCAGTACTTC
TRBJ2-1,TRBV28,NA,13,TRBD2,CASSYGGGNEQFF,TGTGCCAGCAGTTACGGGGGGGGGAATGAGCAGTTCTTC
TRBJ1-1,TRBV30,few,13,NA,CAWLRTANTEAFF,TGTGCCTGGTTAAGGACAGCGAACACTGAAGCTTTCTTT
TRBJ2-7,TRBV14,few,13,TRBD1,CASSQWAGGEQYF,TGTGCCAGCAGCCAATGGGCAGGGGGCGAGCAGTACTTC
TRBJ1-5,TRBV27,few,14,TRBD1,CASSWGQPGQPQHF,TGTGCCAGCAGTTGGGGACAGCCGGGTCAGCCCCAGCATTTT
TRBJ2-1,TRBV27,NA,17,TRBD2,CASSPRLAVGYYNEQFF,TGTGCCAGCAGTCCAAGACTAGCGGTCGGGTACTACAATGAGCAGTTCTTC
TRBJ1-4,TRBV19,NA,15,NA,CASTPTHSTNEKLFF,TGTGCCAGTACTCCGACACACTCAACTAATGAAAAACTGTTTTTT
TRBJ2-7,TRBV28,NA,14,NA,CASSPQTNSYEQYF,TGTGCCAGCAGTCCGCAGACAAACTCCTACGAGCAGTACTTC
TRBJ1-4,TRBV29-1,NA,11,TRBD1,CSVTGGGKLFF,TGCAGCGTAACAGGGGGCGGGAAACTGTTTTTT
TRBJ2-1,TRBV6-1,NA,14,TRBD2,CASLQREDYNEQFF,TGTGCCAGCTTACAGCGGGAGGATTACAATGAGCAGTTCTTC
TRBJ1-4,TRBV4-3,NA,16,TRBD1,CASSQEERTGDEKLFF,TGCGCCAGCAGCCAAGAAGAAAGGACAGGGGATGAAAAACTGTTTTTT
TRBJ2-3,TRBV7-3,NA,18,TRBD2,CASSLTPASGRLGDTQYF,TGTGCCAGCAGCTTAACGCCTGCTAGCGGGAGGCTTGGAGATACGCAGTATTTT
TRBJ1-1,TRBV30,NA,12,NA,CAWSRRGEEAFF,TGTGCCTGGAGTCGTAGGGGCGAGGAAGCTTTCTTT
TRBJ1-5,TRBV27,few,12,NA,CASSLGGQPQHF,TGTGCCAGCAGTTTGGGGGGTCAGCCCCAGCATTTT
TRBJ2-7,TRBV7-7,NA,16,TRBD2,CASSLEPGLGLYEQYF,TGTGCTAGCAGCTTAGAACCGGGACTAGGACTATACGAGCAGTACTTC
TRBJ2-3,TRBV11-1,NA,14,TRBD1,CASSPRDSVDTQYF,TGTGCCAGCAGCCCTCGGGACAGCGTCGATACGCAGTATTTT
TRBJ2-2,TRBV6-1,NA,14,TRBD1,CASREGQGIGELFF,TGTGCCAGCAGGGAGGGACAGGGAATCGGGGAGCTGTTTTTT
TRBJ1-6,TRBV4-1,few,15,NA,CASSQEVRYNSPLHF,TGCGCCAGCAGCCAAGAAGTCAGGTATAATTCACCCCTCCACTTT
TRBJ2-7,TRBV10-2,NA,12,TRBD1,CASSLGQGEQYF,TGCGCCAGCAGTCTAGGACAGGGCGAGCAGTACTTC
TRBJ2-1,TRBV5-4,NA,12,NA,CASSFAVNEQFF,TGTGCCAGCAGCTTCGCGGTCAATGAGCAGTTCTTC
TRBJ1-1,TRBV4-1,NA,15,TRBD1,CASSQDRGRNTEAFF,TGCGCCAGCAGCCAGGACAGGGGGCGAAACACTGAAGCTTTCTTT
TRBJ2-7,TRBV5-1,NA,13,TRBD1,CASGATGRYEQYF,TGCGCCAGCGGCGCGACAGGGCGGTACGAGCAGTACTTC
TRBJ1-5,TRBV19,NA,15,NA,CASSPGTASNQPQHF,TGTGCCAGTAGCCCAGGTACAGCAAGCAATCAGCCCCAGCATTTT
TRBJ1-3,TRBV11-2,NA,15,TRBD1,CASSQRQGRGNTIYF,TGTGCCAGCAGCCAAAGACAGGGCCGGGGAAACACCATATATTTT
TRBJ1-5,TRBV7-2,once,14,NA,CASSRRDSWQPQHF,TGTGCCAGCAGCCGAAGGGACTCTTGGCAGCCCCAGCATTTT
TRBJ2-3,TRBV7-9,once,14,NA,CASSGQVTSDTQYF,TGTGCCAGCAGTGGGCAGGTCACGTCAGATACGCAGTATTTT
TRBJ1-4,TRBV29-1,few,13,NA,CSVLQGDREKLFF,TGCAGCGTTTTGCAGGGCGACCGTGAAAAACTGTTTTTT
TRBJ2-3,TRBV25-1,NA,16,NA,CASTPQGRGGTDTQYF,TGTGCCAGCACCCCCCAAGGGAGAGGTGGCACAGATACGCAGTATTTT
TRBJ1-3,TRBV29-1,few,16,TRBD1,CSVEDLTGFGGNTIYF,TGCAGCGTTGAAGACCTGACAGGGTTCGGTGGAAACACCATATATTTT
TRBJ2-5,TRBV9,NA,15,TRBD1,CASSKGQGVIETQYF,TGTGCCAGCAGCAAGGGACAGGGTGTGATAGAGACCCAGTACTTC